A selection of T cell receptor beta chains follows, all from one sample in a study of OX40 agonist ivuxolimab in advanced cancers. The protocol was immunoSEQ multiplex PCR, while the TCRdb copy is restricted to in-frame clones and leaves out a portion. The sample yields 90,000 to 100,000 clones, approximately 85% seen once. This specimen was CD4+ or CD8+ T cells sorted from blood, taken in a trial of the OX40 agonist ivuxolimab. The receptors come from an adult with an advanced solid tumor such as melanoma, head and neck, liver or kidney cancer. Both conserved end residues are part of each CDR3. The order of the fields is J gene, D gene, V gene, clone size, CDR3 protein, CDR3 DNA. A D gene is named only where the DNA matches it firmly. A clone size is listed for some rows: how often the clone was seen (once, few, many), or a class if it is expanded.

>TRBJ2-7|NA|TRBV2|few
CASSGRGYEQYF
TGTGCCAGCAGTGGAAGGGGTTACGAGCAGTACTTC
>TRBJ2-4|NA|TRBV2|NA
CASSEYPWQAVYTKNIQYF
TGTGCCAGCAGTGAATACCCCTGGCAGGCCGTATATACCAAAAACATTCAGTACTTC
>TRBJ1-5|NA|TRBV28|NA
CASSLIKQPQHF
TGTGCCAGCAGTTTAATAAAACAGCCCCAGCATTTT
>TRBJ2-5|NA|TRBV6-6|NA
CASTILGRLEETQYF
TGTGCCAGTACGATCTTGGGGCGACTAGAAGAGACCCAGTACTTC
>TRBJ2-2|TRBD1|TRBV5-8|NA
CASSLERGLRIGELFF
TGTGCCAGCAGCTTGGAGAGGGGGCTTAGGATCGGGGAGCTGTTTTTT
>TRBJ2-7|NA|TRBV28|NA
CASSLRGTEAYEQYF
TGTGCCAGCAGTCTACGGGGGACGGAAGCCTACGAGCAGTACTTC
>TRBJ2-1|NA|TRBV9|medium-sized
CASSVRPESRNEQFF
TGTGCCAGCAGCGTGAGACCGGAGAGTCGGAATGAGCAGTTCTTC
>TRBJ1-1|NA|TRBV7-2|NA
CASSLYAETEAFF
TGTGCCAGCAGCTTATATGCGGAGACTGAAGCTTTCTTT
>TRBJ2-2|TRBD2|TRBV18|NA
CATRLAGNTGELFF
TGTGCGACGAGACTAGCGGGAAACACCGGGGAGCTGTTTTTT
>TRBJ2-1|NA|TRBV10-1|NA
CASRRGSSRQKNNEQFF
TGCGCCAGCAGGAGGGGAAGTTCGAGACAGAAGAACAATGAGCAGTTCTTC
>TRBJ1-5|NA|TRBV28|NA
CASTLQDLSNQPQHF
TGTGCCAGCACTCTACAGGACCTAAGCAATCAGCCCCAGCATTTT
>TRBJ1-5|NA|TRBV28|NA
CASSLSQDGYQAQHF
TGTGCCAGCAGTTTATCTCAGGACGGATATCAGGCCCAGCATTTT
>TRBJ2-6|NA|TRBV15|NA
CATSRDGANVLTF
TGTGCCACCAGCAGAGATGGGGCCAACGTCCTGACTTTC
>TRBJ1-3|NA|TRBV6-1|NA
CASSGHSGNTIYF
TGTGCCAGCAGTGGACACTCTGGAAACACCATATATTTT
>TRBJ2-3|TRBD1|TRBV5-1|NA
CASHLTGGDTDTQYF
TGCGCCAGCCACTTGACAGGGGGCGATACAGATACGCAGTATTTT
>TRBJ1-2|TRBD1|TRBV29-1|few
CSVGDSSNYGYTF
TGCAGCGTGGGGGACAGCTCTAACTATGGCTACACCTTC
>TRBJ1-5|NA|TRBV2|NA
CASKNRGVGIQPQHF
TGTGCCAGCAAAAACAGAGGGGTAGGGATCCAGCCCCAGCATTTT
>TRBJ2-2|NA|TRBV11-3|NA
CASRERQNTGELFF
TGTGCCAGCAGAGAACGGCAGAACACCGGGGAGCTGTTTTTT
>TRBJ2-7|TRBD1|TRBV19|NA
CASSTWDRAYGRSNYEQYF
TGTGCCAGTAGTACTTGGGACAGGGCGTACGGGAGATCTAACTACGAGCAGTACTTC
>TRBJ2-7|NA|TRBV5-6|NA
CASSLGGLEQYF
TGTGCCAGCAGCTTGGGGGGGCTCGAGCAGTACTTC
>TRBJ2-5|TRBD1|TRBV5-1|NA
CASSLERGHRETQYF
TGCGCCAGCAGCTTGGAGAGGGGGCATAGGGAGACCCAGTACTTC
>TRBJ2-5|NA|TRBV29-1|NA
CSVRIGGETQYF
TGCAGCGTCCGAATAGGGGGAGAGACCCAGTACTTC
>TRBJ1-5|NA|TRBV5-5|NA
CASSIRFAQGNQPQHF
TGTGCCAGCAGCATTCGTTTTGCGCAGGGCAATCAGCCCCAGCATTTT
>TRBJ2-7|NA|TRBV6-1|once
CASSAGQSGEQYF
TGTGCCAGCAGTGCAGGACAGTCGGGGGAGCAGTACTTC
>TRBJ2-7|NA|TRBV21-1|NA
CASSRPDRDPYEQYF
TGTGCCAGCAGCAGACCGGACAGGGACCCCTACGAGCAGTACTTC
>TRBJ2-7|NA|TRBV7-2|NA
CASSLGSGTDHYEQYF
TGTGCCAGCAGCTTAGGGTCCGGGACTGACCACTACGAGCAGTACTTC
>TRBJ2-5|NA|TRBV7-6|NA
CASSRNRVEETQYF
TGTGCCAGCAGCCGAAACAGGGTTGAAGAGACCCAGTACTTC
>TRBJ2-3|TRBD2|TRBV18|NA
CASSPLFGRADTQYF
TGTGCCAGCTCACCACTATTCGGGAGGGCAGATACGCAGTATTTT
>TRBJ1-4|TRBD1|TRBV11-3|many
CASSLAIGQGQSVFF
TGTGCCAGCAGCTTAGCGATAGGACAGGGACAATCGGTGTTTTTT
>TRBJ1-2|NA|TRBV4-3|NA
CASSPTGDSNGYTF
TGCGCCAGCAGCCCCACCGGGGATTCTAACGGCTACACCTTC
>TRBJ2-7|NA|TRBV28|NA
CASSSPLLQGRGYEQYF
TGTGCCAGCAGTTCCCCCTTACTACAGGGTCGCGGCTACGAGCAGTACTTC
>TRBJ2-1|NA|TRBV18|once
CASSRRDYNEQFF
TGTGCCAGCTCGAGGCGGGACTACAATGAGCAGTTCTTC
>TRBJ2-7|TRBD2|TRBV7-3|NA
CASSPSGSYEQYF
TGTGCCAGCAGCCCTAGCGGGAGTTACGAGCAGTACTTC
>TRBJ2-7|NA|TRBV14|NA
CASSHFERDIYEQYF
TGTGCCAGCAGCCATTTCGAACGGGATATCTACGAGCAGTACTTC
>TRBJ1-1|TRBD1|TRBV11-3|NA
CASSSSPGTGANTEAFF
TGTGCCAGCAGCTCCTCCCCCGGGACAGGGGCGAACACTGAAGCTTTCTTT
>TRBJ2-4|NA|TRBV28|NA
CASSSLLAKNIQYF
TGTGCCAGCAGTTCATTACTAGCCAAAAACATTCAGTACTTC
>TRBJ2-5|NA|TRBV6-6|NA
CASRRQVEETQYF
TGTGCCAGCAGGCGACAGGTCGAAGAGACCCAGTACTTC
>TRBJ2-2|TRBD2|TRBV27|NA
CASSPSWTSGTRELFF
TGTGCCAGCAGTCCGTCCTGGACTAGCGGGACGCGGGAGCTGTTCTTT
>TRBJ1-1|NA|TRBV6-1|NA
CASSVSGSNTEAFF
TGTGCCAGCAGTGTGTCAGGGTCGAACACTGAAGCTTTCTTT
>TRBJ2-7|NA|TRBV21-1|NA
CASSMWIHVLDEQYF
TGTGCCAGCAGCATGTGGATACACGTGTTAGACGAGCAGTACTTC
>TRBJ2-7|TRBD2|TRBV4-1|few
CASSPGLAGGGTYEQYF
TGCGCCAGCAGCCCGGGACTAGCGGGAGGAGGGACCTACGAGCAGTACTTC